The 27 T cell receptor beta chains in this list originate from one sample, sequenced in a study of cytomegalovirus exposure and HLA in healthy donors. PCR amplification relied on 60 Vbeta primers (plus 13 Jbeta primers). The assay was immunoSEQ multiplex PCR, and TCRdb's table has in-frame clones only and misses some. The sample records approximately 160,000 clones, roughly 78% being singletons. Sequencing was done on a sample of PBMCs. These TCRs come from a woman aged 50 to 60 in good health and CMV-seropositive.

This sequence joins TRBV12-5 and TRBJ1-1; maybe TRBD1 (5 bases). The CDR3 is made up of 17 amino acids. The germline gives CDR1 LGHNT, CDR2 FRNRAP. Trimming cost V 5 bases and J 5 bases, with 24 bases left between them. The CDR3 here is CASGPPGVSGFWTEAFF. The CDR3 nucleotides are TGTGCTAGTGGTCCCCCGGGGGTCTCAGGGTTTTGGACTGAAGCTTTCTTT.

This sequence joins TRBV5-6 and TRBJ1-1; maybe TRBD1 (5 bases). The V end was cut by 0 bases, the J end by 10 bases, with 19 bases between. This CDR3 spans 15 amino acids. CDR1 and CDR2 from the germline V gene are SGHDT and YYEEEE. As DNA, the CDR3 is TGTGCCAGCAGCTTGGAGGGTCCAGGGCGTCTGCGAGCTTTCTTT. This encodes CASSLEGPGRLRAFF.

The chain employs TRBV11-2 and TRBJ2-5; D remains ambiguous. Trimming took 0 bases from V and 5 from J, leaving 4 bases between them. The germline gives CDR1 SGHAT, CDR2 FQNNGV. This CDR3 has 12 residues. CDR3 sequence: CASSLDEETQYF. The CDR3 DNA reads as TGTGCCAGCAGCTTAGATGAGGAGACCCAGTACTTC. The complete variable domain, with remaining parts taken from reference TRBV11-2 and TRBJ2-5, reads EAGVAQSPRYKIIEKRQSVAFWCNPISGHATLYWYQQILGQGPKLLIQFQNNGVVDDSQLPKDRFSAERLKGVDSTLKIQPAKLEDSAVYLCASSLDEETQYFGPGTRLLVL.

V is TRBV9 and J is TRBJ2-5; D is unclear. Trimming pared 4 bases from V and 5 bases from J, leaving 18 bases between. CDR3 length: 15 residues. Germline V gene lookup returns CDR1 SGDLS and CDR2 YYNGEE. The CDR3 loop is CASSPRFIGAETQYF. CDR3 sequence (DNA): TGTGCCAGCAGCCCCCGTTTTATCGGAGCCGAGACCCAGTACTTC.

The chain has TRBV19 and TRBJ2-6; D may be TRBD1 (5 bases). Trimming removed 4 bases from V and 7 bases from J, with 20 bases in between. The CDR3 spans 17 residues. CDR1 is LNHDA and CDR2 is SQIVND in the germline V gene (reference sequence). The CDR3 is CASSTAGNTLGANVLTF. The CDR3, as DNA: TGTGCCAGTAGTACGGCAGGGAACACCCTAGGCGCCAACGTCCTGACTTTC.

V usage is TRBV14 and J usage is TRBJ1-2; 7 nucleotides agree with TRBD1. Unmatched junction bases numbered 7, after V lost 3 bases and J lost 0 bases. The CDR3 loop spans 16 amino acids. Per germline, CDR1 SGHDN and CDR2 FVKESK. Written as DNA, the CDR3 is TGTGCCAGCAGCCATAAGACAGGGCGTGCTAACTATGGCTACACCTTC. Translation gives CASSHKTGRANYGYTF.

The chain couples TRBV29-1 to TRBJ2-5; 12 bases match TRBD2. Trimming at V came to 5 bases and at J to 2 bases, leaving 3 bases not matched to a gene. The CDR3 spans 14 residues. Germline CDR1 and CDR2: SQVTM and ANQGSEA. The CDR3 reads CSVSTSGGQETQYF. As DNA, the CDR3 is TGCAGCGTTTCGACTAGCGGGGGACAAGAGACCCAGTACTTC. The full variable domain, rest sourced from reference TRBV29-1 and TRBJ2-5, is SAVISQKPSRDICQRGTSLTIQCQVDSQVTMMFWYRQQPGQSLTLIATANQGSEATYESGFVIDKFPISRPNLTFSTLTVSNMSPEDSSIYLCSVSTSGGQETQYFGPGTRLLVL.

The chain links TRBV19 to TRBJ1-4; 8 bases align to TRBD1. The junction had 5 bases not matched to a gene; V was cut back by 5 bases and J by 6 bases. CDR3 size: 14 residues. Germline values: CDR1 LNHDA, CDR2 SQIVND (reference sequence). The CDR3 here is CASSVRGRDEKLFF. DNA of the CDR3: TGTGCCAGTAGTGTCAGGGGGCGAGATGAAAAACTGTTTTTT.

Only one count was recorded for this clone. CDR3 in amino acids: CASSIRFDRPGELFF. The DNA of the CDR3 is TGTGCCAGCAGCATACGCTTCGACAGGCCCGGGGAGCTGTTTTTT. This rearrangement joins TRBV5-4 to TRBJ2-2, with a possible D match to TRBD1 (6 bases). Per the germline V gene, CDR1 is SGHNT and CDR2 is YYREEE (reference sequence). The CDR3 is 15 residues long. Trimming took 4 bases from V and 6 from J, leaving 16 bases between them.

This chain links TRBV30 with TRBJ1-1; TRBD1 aligns across 9 bases. After removal of 0 bases from V and 7 bases from J, the junction contained 12 bases not matched to a gene. The germline V gene encodes CDR1 GTSNPN and CDR2 SVGIG (reference sequence). The CDR3 totals 16 residues. The CDR3 region has the DNA TGTGCCTGGAGTGTTCCTACAGGGGGCCTTGCGGGTGAAGCTTTCTTT. Translation: CAWSVPTGGLAGEAFF.

The V gene is TRBV20-1, the J gene TRBJ1-4; tentative D call: TRBD1 (6 bases). The CDR3 sequence is 11 residues long. The V gene lost 5 bases and the J gene lost 13 bases, with 14 bases spanning the gap. The V gene's germline CDR1 is DFQATT and CDR2 SNEGSKA (reference sequence). In DNA, the CDR3 is TGCAGTGCTTGGACAAGGGGGAGACTGTTTTTT. It specifies CSAWTRGRLFF.

The V call is TRBV4-1, the J call TRBJ1-6, with unresolved D. Trimming removed 5 bases from V and 7 bases from J, with 12 bases in between. The CDR3 sequence is 14 residues long. Germline V gene data show CDR1 as MGHRA and CDR2 as YSYEKL. CDR3 in DNA: TGCGCCAGCAGCGCGGGGTTCATGAATTCACCCCTCCACTTT. Encoded protein: CASSAGFMNSPLHF.

This chain uses TRBV27 with TRBJ1-1; the D gene is possibly TRBD1 (5 bases). V shed 4 bases and J shed 8 bases, with 14 bases lying between them. CDR1 is MNHEY and CDR2 is SMNVEV in the germline V gene (reference sequence). This CDR3 has 13 residues. CDR3 in DNA: TGTGCCAGCAGTTGGGGGGTCTGGACCGAAGCTTTCTTT. Residues: CASSWGVWTEAFF.

The chain links TRBV30 to TRBJ2-1; 8 positions match TRBD2. V was pared by 5 bases and J by 6 bases, with 9 bases of the junction left unmatched. Germline V CDR1 and CDR2: GTSNPN, SVGIG (reference sequence). There are 14 residues in the CDR3. Written as DNA, the CDR3 is TGTGCCTGGCAACCCCCGGCGGGGGGCAATGAGCAGTTCTTC. This encodes CAWQPPAGGNEQFF.

The J gene is TRBJ1-1, the V gene TRBV15; D unresolved. Trimming left V 0 bases short and J 1 base short, with 12 bases between. The CDR3 contains 16 residues. The germline gives CDR1 LNHNV, CDR2 YYDKDF (reference sequence). CDR3 residues: CATSRDPLSGNTEAFF. Written as DNA, the CDR3 is TGTGCCACCAGCAGAGACCCTTTGTCAGGGAACACTGAAGCTTTCTTT.

This rearrangement joins TRBV9 to TRBJ1-2; TRBD1 aligns across 12 bases. Germline-derived CDR1 and CDR2 are SGDLS and YYNGEE. CDR3 length: 19 amino acids. Trimming cost V 6 bases and J 7 bases; bases outside gene matches: 22. The CDR3 DNA reads TGTGCCAGCAACAAAATCCTAACCGGGACAGGGGGCGGACGATCTGGCTACACCTTC. Residues: CASNKILTGTGGGRSGYTF.

J is TRBJ1-5 and V is TRBV6-5, with 8 nucleotides matching TRBD1. Unmatched junction bases numbered 3, after V lost 5 bases and J lost 3 bases. Germline V lookup: CDR1 MNHEY, CDR2 SVGAGI. The CDR3 length is 14 residues. The CDR3, as DNA: TGTGCCAGCAGTGGACAGGGTACCAATCAGCCCCAGCATTTT. Its translation: CASSGQGTNQPQHF.

This clone has only a few counts. V and J are TRBV4-1 and TRBJ2-5; tentative D call: TRBD2 (6 bases). The CDR3 has 15 residues. Trimming shortened V by 0 bases and J by 5 bases, and 13 bases separated the two germline ends. CDR1 and CDR2 from the germline V gene are MGHRA and YSYEKL. CDR3: CASSQDGGEVETQYF. In DNA form, the CDR3 reads TGCGCCAGCAGCCAAGATGGAGGGGAGGTGGAGACCCAGTACTTC.

The chain uses TRBV9 and TRBJ1-2, with D possibly being TRBD1 (5 bases). This CDR3 spans 15 amino acids. V lost 5 bases to trimming and J lost 1 base, with 15 bases between them. Germline assignment: CDR1 SGDLS and CDR2 YYNGEE. CDR3 DNA sequence: TGTGCCAGCAGTTCGACAGCCATACGTAACTATGGCTACACCTTC. Protein: CASSSTAIRNYGYTF.

DNA of the CDR3: TGTGCCAGTAGTCCCCGGGGCAGGGGAAGTCTCTCCTATAATTCACCCCTCCACTTT. It codes for CASSPRGRGSLSYNSPLHF. The V call is TRBV19, the J call TRBJ1-6, with a weak D call TRBD1 (6 bases). This CDR3 region has 19 residues. V lost 5 bases and J 0 bases, leaving 20 bases between the germline ends. Germline assignment: CDR1 LNHDA and CDR2 SQIVND (reference sequence).

The chain couples TRBV11-3 to TRBJ1-3; D unresolved. The CDR3 extends over 16 amino acids. Germline CDR1 SGHNT, CDR2 YENEEA. V gave up 3 bases and J gave up 0 bases, with 12 bases separating them. CDR3 loop: CASSFLSEISGNTIYF. The CDR3 DNA follows: TGTGCCAGCAGCTTCCTGTCGGAGATCTCTGGAAACACCATATATTTT.

V gene TRBV7-9 combines with J gene TRBJ2-1; TRBD2 agrees at 8 bases. The CDR3 consists of 15 residues. V dropped 4 bases and J dropped 5; count of bases not matched to a gene: 7. From germline, CDR1 is SEHNR and CDR2 FQNEAQ (reference sequence). The CDR3 sequence is CASSSTGGMDNEQFF. CDR3 coding DNA: TGTGCCAGCAGCTCTACGGGGGGGATGGACAATGAGCAGTTCTTC.

CDR3 loop: CASSFTGLAGNGELFF. CDR3 coding DNA: TGTGCCAGCAGTTTCACGGGACTAGCGGGGAACGGGGAGCTGTTTTTT. The V call is TRBV6-6, the J call TRBJ2-2; 13 bases line up with TRBD2. Germline trimming cut 4 bases from V and 7 bases from J; bases unmatched to any gene: 6. The germline V gene encodes CDR1 MNHNY and CDR2 SVGAGI (reference sequence). CDR3 length: 16 residues.

V is TRBV7-3 and J is TRBJ1-1; D is undetermined. V was trimmed by 4 bases and J by 0 bases, leaving 6 bases between them. From germline, CDR1 is SGHTA and CDR2 FQGTGA. This CDR3 is built from 13 residues. The CDR3 protein is CASSSHMNTEAFF. The CDR3 nucleotides are TGTGCCAGCAGCTCGCACATGAACACTGAAGCTTTCTTT.

The J gene is TRBJ1-4, the V gene TRBV28; no clear D. The V end lost 6 bases, the J end lost 8 bases, and 10 bases lay between the germline ends. CDR3 length: 12 amino acids. CDR1 MDHEN and CDR2 SYDVKM come from the germline V gene. The DNA of the CDR3 is TGTGCCAGCAGCCTCGGGGAAGAAAAACTGTTTTTT. Translated: CASSLGEEKLFF.

V and J are TRBV6-6 and TRBJ1-1, with 7 bases aligning to TRBD1. This CDR3 region has 15 residues. The germline V gene encodes CDR1 MNHNY and CDR2 SVGAGI (reference sequence). Trimming removed 6 bases from V and 2 bases from J; junction bases left unmatched: 9. The CDR3 spells CASSTGDSYNTEAFF. CDR3 sequence (DNA): TGTGCCAGCAGCACCGGGGACAGCTACAACACTGAAGCTTTCTTT.

J is TRBJ1-4 and V is TRBV6-6; D is unclear. The CDR3 spans 13 residues. Germline CDR1 reads MNHNY; CDR2 reads SVGAGI (reference sequence). The germline V and J ends were trimmed by 2 bases and 7 bases, with 8 bases remaining between them. CDR3 nucleotides: TGTGCCAGCAGTTACGAGTTTGGTGAAAAACTGTTTTTT. The encoded protein is CASSYEFGEKLFF.